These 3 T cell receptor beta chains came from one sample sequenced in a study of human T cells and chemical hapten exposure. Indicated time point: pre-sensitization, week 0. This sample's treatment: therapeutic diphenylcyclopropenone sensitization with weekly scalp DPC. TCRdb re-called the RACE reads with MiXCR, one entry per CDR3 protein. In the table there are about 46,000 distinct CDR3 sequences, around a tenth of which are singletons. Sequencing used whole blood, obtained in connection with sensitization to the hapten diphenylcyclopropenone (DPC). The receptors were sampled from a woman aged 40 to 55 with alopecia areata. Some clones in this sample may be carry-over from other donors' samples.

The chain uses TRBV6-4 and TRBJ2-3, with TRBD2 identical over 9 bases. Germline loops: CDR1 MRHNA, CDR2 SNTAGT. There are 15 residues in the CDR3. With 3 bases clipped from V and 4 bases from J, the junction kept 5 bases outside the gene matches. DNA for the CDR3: TGTGCCAGCAGTGAGGCGGGGGGGCAATCAGATACGCAGTATTTT. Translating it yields CASSEAGGQSDTQYF.

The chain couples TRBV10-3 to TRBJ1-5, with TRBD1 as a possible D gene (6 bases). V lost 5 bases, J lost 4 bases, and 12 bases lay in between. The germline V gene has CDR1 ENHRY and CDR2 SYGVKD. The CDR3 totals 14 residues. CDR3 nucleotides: TGTGCCATCAGTATGGAAGGGGGAAATCAGCCCCAGCATTTT. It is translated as CAISMEGGNQPQHF.

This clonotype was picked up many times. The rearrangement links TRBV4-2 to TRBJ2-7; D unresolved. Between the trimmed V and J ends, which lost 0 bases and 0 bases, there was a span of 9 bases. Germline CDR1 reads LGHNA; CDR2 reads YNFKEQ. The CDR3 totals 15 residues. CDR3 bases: TGTGCCAGCAGCCAAGATCAGGCAGGCTCCTACGAGCAGTACTTC. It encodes CASSQDQAGSYEQYF.